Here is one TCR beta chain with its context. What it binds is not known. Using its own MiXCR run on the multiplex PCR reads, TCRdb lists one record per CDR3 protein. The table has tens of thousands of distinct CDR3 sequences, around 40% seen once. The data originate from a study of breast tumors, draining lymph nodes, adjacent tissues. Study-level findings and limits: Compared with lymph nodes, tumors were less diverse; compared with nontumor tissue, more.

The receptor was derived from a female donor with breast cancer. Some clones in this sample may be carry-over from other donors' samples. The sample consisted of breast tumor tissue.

CDR3 nucleotides: TGTGCCAGCAGCCCTACAGGCAATACATATCAGCCCCAGCATTTT. This translates into CASSPTGNTYQPQHF. The chain uses TRBV7-2 and TRBJ1-5, with a possible D match to TRBD1 (5 bases). Per germline, CDR1 SGHTA and CDR2 FQGNSA. V lost 5 bases, J lost 5 bases, and 16 bases lay in between. The CDR3 covers 15 residues.